These 26 T cell receptor beta chains were all obtained from the same sample, sequenced in a study of shared clonotypes between healthy human individuals. The method was immunoSEQ multiplex PCR; TCRdb's version includes in-frame clones alone and lacks a portion of them. The data hold some 2,000,000 clones, with approximately 94% observed a single time. Sequenced sample: naive CD4+ T cells sorted from blood. The subset was: CD45RA+ positively selected. The receptors shown here come from a man between 18 and 29 years old in good health.

This clone was found once. The CDR3 end shows no conserved phenylalanine or tryptophan, and so a read error is likely. It is unclear where the CDR3 begins or ends on the DNA, so no DNA is shown, and the CDR3 is as TCRdb lists it. The CDR3 spells CSPIRRGTNTL. The V gene is TRBV20-1, the J gene TRBJ2-7; the D call TRBD2 from the table was never checked on the DNA. Per the germline V gene, CDR1 is DFQATT and CDR2 is SNEGSKA (reference sequence). The CDR3 length is 11 residues, termini included.

CDR3: CASRNSGPLAVFSPLHF. The CDR3 bases are TGTGCCAGTCGAAATTCCGGGCCCTTAGCGGTTTTTTCACCCCTCCACTTT. V usage is TRBV19 and J usage is TRBJ1-6, with unresolved D. From germline, CDR1 is LNHDA and CDR2 SQIVND (reference sequence). This CDR3 region has 17 residues. The germline V and J ends were trimmed by 8 bases and 9 bases, with 26 bases remaining between them.

A remark on this clone: At one end, the junction sequence differs from germline, possibly due to a read error. The gene calls are TRBV5-4 and TRBJ1-4, with D tentatively TRBD1 (5 bases). CDR3 size: 14 residues. Per the germline V gene, CDR1 is SGHNT and CDR2 is YYREEE (reference sequence). The chain's CDR3 is CASTLGGSDEKLFF. The CDR3 DNA is TGTGCCAGCACCTTGGGGGGGTCCGATGAAAAACTGTTTTTT.

The chain combines TRBV5-1 with TRBJ2-1, with D maybe TRBD2 (5 bases). The V and J ends lost 0 bases and 8 bases respectively, with 6 bases between them. Germline V gene sequence: CDR1 SGHRS, CDR2 YFSETQ. The CDR3 covers 12 residues. The CDR3 protein is CASSLGGYEQFF. The CDR3 DNA is TGCGCCAGCAGCTTGGGAGGGTATGAGCAGTTCTTC. The variable domain in full, completed from reference TRBV5-1 and TRBJ2-1, reads KAGVTQTPRYLIKTRGQQVTLSCSPISGHRSVSWYQQTPGQGLQFLFEYFSETQRNKGNFPGRFSGRQFSNSRSEMNVSTLELGDSALYLCASSLGGYEQFFGPGTRLTVL.

The rearrangement uses TRBV5-8 and TRBJ1-1; the D gene is possibly TRBD1 (5 bases). The CDR3 totals 15 residues. V was pared by 0 bases and J by 0 bases, with 9 bases between. Looked up from germline, CDR1 is SGHTS and CDR2 is YDEGEE. In nucleotides, the CDR3 is TGTGCCAGCAGCTTGGCGGCGACAGTGAACACTGAAGCTTTCTTT. It encodes CASSLAATVNTEAFF.

This chain links TRBV7-9 with TRBJ1-1; no reliable D call. This CDR3 region has 15 residues. From germline, CDR1 is SEHNR and CDR2 FQNEAQ (reference sequence). V was cut by 3 bases and J by 1 base, with 12 bases left in between. Here the CDR3 reads CASSFGLTPNTEAFF. CDR3 coding DNA: TGTGCCAGCAGCTTCGGTCTTACCCCGAACACTGAAGCTTTCTTT.

The chain carries TRBV6-5 and TRBJ2-5, with a weak D call TRBD2 (5 bases). Germline V lookup: CDR1 MNHEY, CDR2 SVGAGI. The CDR3 loop spans 14 amino acids. V lost 2 bases to trimming and J lost 3 bases, with 10 bases between them. The CDR3 reads CASSYGSGEETQYF. CDR3 sequence (DNA): TGTGCCAGCAGTTACGGGAGCGGAGAAGAGACCCAGTACTTC.

This sequence joins TRBV10-3 and TRBJ1-1; the D is unclear. Per germline, CDR1 ENHRY and CDR2 SYGVKD. V lost 2 bases and J lost 0, with 7 bases in between. The CDR3 is 14 amino acids. The CDR3 bases are TGTGCCATCAGTGAGACCCGCATGAACACTGAAGCTTTCTTT. Translated, it gives CAISETRMNTEAFF.

CDR3 coding DNA: TGTGCCAGCAGCCGAGTGGACAGGGGGAGAAGTGAGACCCAGTACTTC. Its protein is CASSRVDRGRSETQYF. This chain uses TRBV5-6 with TRBJ2-5, with 10 bases lining up with TRBD1. The CDR3 runs to 16 residues. V was pared by 4 bases and J by 5 bases, with 11 bases of the junction left unmatched. CDR1 is SGHDT, CDR2 YYEEEE, per germline.

This chain joins TRBV11-2 and TRBJ2-5; D not resolved. Germline assignment: CDR1 SGHAT and CDR2 FQNNGV. V was shortened by 5 bases and J by 2 bases, with 9 bases between the two germline ends. This CDR3 is built from 13 residues. The CDR3 loop reads CASSVGRQETQYF. The CDR3 DNA is TGTGCCAGCAGCGTAGGACGGCAAGAGACCCAGTACTTC.

In DNA, the CDR3 is TGTGCCATCAGTGCCAGGGGATACGGGGAGCTGTTTTTT. It translates to CAISARGYGELFF. The chain links TRBV10-3 to TRBJ2-2; D is possibly TRBD1 (6 bases). CDR3 size: 13 residues. The germline gives CDR1 ENHRY, CDR2 SYGVKD. Trimming removed 4 bases from V and 7 bases from J, with 10 bases in between.

The chain recombines TRBV5-1 with TRBJ1-2; D possibly corresponds to TRBD1 (5 bases). Germline values: CDR1 SGHRS, CDR2 YFSETQ. The CDR3 runs to 14 residues. Trimming pared 5 bases from V and 5 bases from J, leaving 16 bases between. CDR3 sequence: CASREDIPSYGYTF. As DNA, the CDR3 is TGCGCCAGCAGGGAGGACATACCCTCGTATGGCTACACCTTC.

CDR3 loop: CASKRGGGHYNEQFF. Here the CDR3 DNA reads TGTGCCAGCAAAAGGGGCGGGGGGCACTACAATGAGCAGTTCTTC. The chain is built from TRBV6-5 and TRBJ2-1, with 8 nucleotides matching TRBD2. Trimming at V came to 7 bases and at J to 3 bases, leaving 8 bases not matched to a gene. CDR1 MNHEY and CDR2 SVGAGI come from the germline V gene. The CDR3 is 15 amino acids.

This rearrangement joins TRBV29-1 to TRBJ2-7; D possibly corresponds to TRBD1 (5 bases). This CDR3 has 14 residues. Trimming pared 1 base from V and 1 base from J, leaving 11 bases between. CDR1 and CDR2 (germline): SQVTM, ANQGSEA. DNA for the CDR3: TGCAGCGTTGAAGGTCAGGGTAAATCCTACGAGCAGTACTTC. It encodes CSVEGQGKSYEQYF.

This chain joins TRBV6-1 and TRBJ2-6; D gene ambiguous. The CDR3 has 15 amino acids. Germline V gene data show CDR1 as MNHNS and CDR2 as SASEGT. V gave up 5 bases and J gave up 3 bases, with 11 bases separating them. Here the CDR3 DNA reads TGTGCCAGCAGTTTTAGCACGGGTGGGGCCAACGTCCTGACTTTC. It translates to CASSFSTGGANVLTF.

The V call is TRBV2, the J call TRBJ1-6; D may be TRBD1 (5 bases). Germline V gene data show CDR1 as SNHLY and CDR2 as FYNNEI. V gave up 2 bases and J gave up 10 bases, with 12 bases separating them. The CDR3 runs 14 residues. CDR3 DNA: TGTGCCAGCAGTGAACTCCGAAGGGACTCACCCCTCCACTTT. The encoded protein is CASSELRRDSPLHF.

This CDR3 is CASSYGGRADGYTF. The DNA of the CDR3 is TGTGCCAGCAGTTACGGGGGCAGGGCCGATGGCTACACCTTC. The genes are TRBV6-6 and TRBJ1-2; a weak D match, TRBD1 (6 bases). The CDR3 runs to 14 residues. V lost 2 bases, J lost 6 bases, and 13 bases lay in between. In germline, CDR1 is MNHNY, CDR2 SVGAGI (reference sequence).

The CDR3 is CASSIADRTGEQYF. CDR3 in DNA: TGTGCCAGCAGTATAGCGGACAGAACGGGGGAGCAGTACTTC. The chain is built from TRBV28 and TRBJ2-7; tentatively, D is TRBD1 or TRBD2 (6 bases each). CDR1 and CDR2 from the germline V gene are MDHEN and SYDVKM. This CDR3 is 14 amino acids long. V lost 5 bases to trimming and J lost 7 bases, with 18 bases between them.

The chain is built from TRBV11-3 and TRBJ2-3, with D uncertain. Germline V gene lookup returns CDR1 SGHNT and CDR2 YENEEA. The length of the CDR3 is 14 residues. V was cut by 3 bases and J by 2 bases, with 9 bases left in between. The CDR3 DNA reads TGTGCCAGCAGCTTTTCAGACCTCACAGATACGCAGTATTTT. Translated, it gives CASSFSDLTDTQYF. Full variable domain (rest looked up from reference TRBV11-3 and TRBJ2-3): EAGVVQSPRYKIIEKKQPVAFWCNPISGHNTLYWYLQNLGQGPELLIRYENEEAVDDSQLPKDRFSAERLKGVDSTLKIQPAELGDSAVYLCASSFSDLTDTQYFGPGTRLTVL.

The rearrangement joins TRBV9 to TRBJ2-3; the D gene is possibly TRBD1 (6 bases). The CDR3 covers 16 residues. CDR1 is SGDLS, CDR2 YYNGEE, per germline. With 0 bases removed from V and 2 bases from J, the gap between germline ends came to 13 bases. The CDR3 coding sequence is TGTGCCAGCAGCGTAGGGGGAACAGGGCCCACAGATACGCAGTATTTT. As protein: CASSVGGTGPTDTQYF.

The chain combines TRBV19 with TRBJ2-7; TRBD1 matches 10 bases. V dropped 5 bases and J dropped 4; count of bases not matched to a gene: 8. This CDR3 contains 15 residues. The germline CDR1 and CDR2 sequences are LNHDA and SQIVND (reference sequence). The CDR3 spells CASSDAGTGVYEQYF. The CDR3 DNA follows: TGTGCCAGTAGTGACGCCGGGACAGGGGTTTACGAGCAGTACTTC.

This chain uses TRBV7-9 with TRBJ2-1, with a possible D match to TRBD2 (6 bases). CDR1 SEHNR and CDR2 FQNEAQ come from the germline V gene (reference sequence). The ends were cut back, 7 bases at V and 3 bases at J, with 10 bases in the middle. The CDR3 totals 13 residues. The CDR3 DNA reads as TGTGCCAGCAATAAGGAGGGCTACAATGAGCAGTTCTTC. This sequence encodes CASNKEGYNEQFF.

In nucleotides, the CDR3 is TGTGCCTGGAGCCACTTTTGGGGACAGGGGGCAGCTAATGAAAAACTGTTTTTT. Protein sequence: CAWSHFWGQGAANEKLFF. The rearrangement joins TRBV30 to TRBJ1-4, with TRBD1 matching over 12 bases. With V trimmed by 3 bases and J by 3 bases, 11 bases remained unmatched. The CDR3 length is 18 residues. Germline CDR1 is GTSNPN and CDR2 is SVGIG (reference sequence).

A single count supports this clone. The chain combines TRBV15 with TRBJ2-2, with D unclear. The CDR3 loop spans 13 amino acids. CDR1 and CDR2 (germline): LNHNV, YYDKDF (reference sequence). Trimming pared 1 base from V and 6 bases from J, leaving 6 bases between. The CDR3 loop reads CATSRAQAGELFF. CDR3 bases: TGTGCCACCAGCAGAGCCCAGGCCGGGGAGCTGTTTTTT.

This clone has a single count. The chain joins TRBV30 to TRBJ1-3; the match to TRBD1 covers 7 bases. Trimming took 2 bases from V and 1 from J; bases not matched to a gene: 8. CDR1 and CDR2 from the germline V gene are GTSNPN and SVGIG (reference sequence). The CDR3 runs to 16 residues. DNA for the CDR3: TGTGCCTGGAGTACAAAGGAGGGGGCTTCTGGAAACACCATATATTTT. Its protein is CAWSTKEGASGNTIYF. Supplemented by reference TRBV30 and TRBJ1-3, the full variable domain reads SQTIHQWPATLVQPVGSPLSLECTVEGTSNPNLYWYRQAAGRGLQLLFYSVGIGQISSEVPQNLSASRPQDRQFILSSKKLLLSDSGFYLCAWSTKEGASGNTIYFGEGSWLTVV.

The chain recombines TRBV7-8 with TRBJ2-2, with D unresolved. The CDR3 extends over 16 amino acids. With 0 bases removed from V and 1 base from J, the gap between germline ends came to 9 bases. Per germline, CDR1 SGHVS and CDR2 FQNEAQ. The CDR3 DNA reads as TGTGCCAGCAGCTTAGCCGGGCTATTGAACACCGGGGAGCTGTTTTTT. Its translation: CASSLAGLLNTGELFF. Full variable domain (remainder filled in from reference TRBV7-8 and TRBJ2-2): GAGVSQSPRYKVAKRGQDVALRCDPISGHVSLFWYQQALGQGPEFLTYFQNEAQLDKSGLPSDRFFAERPEGSVSTLKIQRTQQEDSAVYLCASSLAGLLNTGELFFGEGSRLTVL.